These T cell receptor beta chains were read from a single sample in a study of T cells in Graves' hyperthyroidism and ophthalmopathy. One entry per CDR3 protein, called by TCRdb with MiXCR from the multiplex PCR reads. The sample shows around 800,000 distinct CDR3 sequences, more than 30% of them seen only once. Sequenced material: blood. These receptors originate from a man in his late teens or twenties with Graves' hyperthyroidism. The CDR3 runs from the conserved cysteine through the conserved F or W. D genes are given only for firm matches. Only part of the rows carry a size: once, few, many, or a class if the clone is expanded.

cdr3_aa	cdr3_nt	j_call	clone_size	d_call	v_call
CASSQVTGDQETQYF	TGTGCCAGCAGCCAAGTGACGGGAGATCAAGAGACCCAGTACTTC	TRBJ2-5	NA	NA	TRBV7-9
CASSLAASGRGMPYEQYF	TGTGCCAGCAGTTTAGCGGCTAGCGGGAGGGGGATGCCCTACGAGCAGTACTTC	TRBJ2-7	NA	TRBD2	TRBV12-3/TRBV12-4
CASSRDGAEAFF	TGCGCCAGCAGCAGAGACGGGGCGGAAGCTTTCTTT	TRBJ1-1	NA	NA	TRBV5-1
CATHSENQETQYF	TGCGCCACCCACTCCGAGAACCAAGAGACCCAGTACTTT	TRBJ2-5	NA	NA	TRBV5-1
CASSSGQTNYEQYF	TGTGCCAGCAGCTCCGGACAGACGAACTACGAGCAGTACTTC	TRBJ2-7	NA	NA	TRBV6-1
CASLRQGVRNPPLHF	TGTGCCAGCCTAAGACAGGGGGTTAGGAATCCACCCCTCCACTTT	TRBJ1-6	NA	TRBD1	TRBV2
CASPPPNTEAFF	TGTGCCAGCCCCCCGCCGAACACTGAAGCTTTCTTT	TRBJ1-1	NA	NA	TRBV6-6
CASSRQTGIGNYGYTF	TGTGCCAGCAGTCGCCAGACAGGGATTGGTAACTATGGCTACACCTTC	TRBJ1-2	many	TRBD1	TRBV2
CASSPLGPLNNEQFF	TGTGCCAGTAGCCCCTTAGGCCCTCTGAACAATGAGCAGTTCTTC	TRBJ2-1	NA	NA	TRBV19
CASSQQLDYGYTF	TGTGCCAGCAGCCAACAACTTGACTATGGCTACACCTTC	TRBJ1-2	NA	NA	TRBV14
CASGGLRGTGELFF	TGTGCCAGCGGGGGACTTCGGGGCACCGGGGAGCTGTTTTTT	TRBJ2-2	few	NA	TRBV7-8
CSAPAVAGGSSYEQYF	TGCAGTGCTCCGGCTGTAGCGGGAGGGAGCTCCTACGAGCAGTACTTC	TRBJ2-7	few	TRBD2	TRBV20-1
CASSWRGGVRNTEAFF	TGTGCCAGCAGTTGGAGGGGAGGGGTCAGGAACACTGAAGCTTTCTTT	TRBJ1-1	NA	NA	TRBV9
CASDPLGAGGYTF	TGTGCCAGCGACCCCCTAGGGGCGGGGGGCTACACCTTC	TRBJ1-2	NA	NA	TRBV2
CSGSEGQGAYEQYF	TGCAGCGGTAGCGAGGGACAGGGGGCCTACGAGCAGTACTTC	TRBJ2-7	NA	TRBD1	TRBV29-1
CASSVEPAGVEGQYF	TGTGCCAGCAGCGTAGAGCCAGCGGGAGTGGAAGGGCAGTACTTC	TRBJ2-7	NA	TRBD2	TRBV9
CASSRGLYESNTEAFF	TGTGCCAGTAGTAGAGGCCTCTATGAATCGAACACTGAAGCTTTCTTT	TRBJ1-1	NA	NA	TRBV19
CSLGGSDEQYF	TGCAGCTTAGGCGGCAGCGACGAGCAGTACTTC	TRBJ2-7	NA	NA	TRBV29-1
CASSRLAGEETQYF	TGTGCCAGCAGCCGACTAGCGGGAGAAGAGACCCAGTACTTC	TRBJ2-5	many	TRBD2	TRBV6-5
CASSLAGPGEGNTEAFF	TGCGCCAGCAGCTTGGCGGGACCCGGAGAGGGAAACACTGAAGCTTTCTTT	TRBJ1-1	NA	NA	TRBV5-1
CSGGTSGATNTGELFF	TGCAGTGGTGGGACTAGCGGGGCCACGAACACCGGGGAGCTGTTTTTT	TRBJ2-2	few	TRBD2	TRBV29-1
CASSPGIWGSGANVLTF	TGTGCCAGCAGCCCCGGGATTTGGGGCTCTGGGGCCAACGTCCTGACTTTC	TRBJ2-6	NA	NA	TRBV9
CASSLYTSGGHETQYF	TGTGCCAGCAGCTTATATACTAGCGGGGGGCACGAGACCCAGTACTTC	TRBJ2-5	NA	TRBD2	TRBV7-9
CASSLGSPEKLFF	TGTGCCAGCAGTCTTGGATCCCCTGAAAAACTGTTTTTT	TRBJ1-4	many	NA	TRBV7-6
CASSPTGWGHGYTF	TGTGCCAGCAGTCCTACCGGCTGGGGGCATGGCTACACCTTC	TRBJ1-2	many	NA	TRBV25-1
CSAIPTNTGELFF	TGCAGTGCTATCCCTACGAACACCGGGGAGCTGTTTTTT	TRBJ2-2	NA	NA	TRBV20-1
CASSFSTAPISYGQYF	TGCGCCAGCAGCTTTTCGACAGCCCCCATCTCCTACGGGCAGTACTTC	TRBJ2-7	NA	NA	TRBV5-1
CSAVQGAETQYF	TGCAGCGCAGTACAGGGGGCTGAGACCCAGTACTTC	TRBJ2-5	many	TRBD1	TRBV29-1
CASSHPHGGNAQYF	TGTGCCAGCAGCCATCCTCACGGGGGCAACGCCCAGTACTTC	TRBJ2-5	NA	NA	TRBV5-1
CSASFGGAKETQYF	TGCAGTGCCTCCTTTGGGGGGGCCAAAGAGACCCAGTACTTC	TRBJ2-5	NA	NA	TRBV20-1
CAGTRGYEQYF	TGTGCCGGAACCAGGGGTTACGAGCAGTACTTC	TRBJ2-7	many	NA	TRBV2
CSAKESLGTGIGQPQHF	TGCAGTGCTAAGGAATCACTCGGGACAGGGATCGGTCAGCCCCAGCATTTT	TRBJ1-5	NA	TRBD1	TRBV20-1
CASSTSRAYEQYF	TGTGCCAGCAGTACATCTCGGGCCTACGAGCAGTACTTC	TRBJ2-7	NA	NA	TRBV7-9
CASSLGTTGYEQYF	TGTGCCAGCAGCTTAGGGACCACGGGGTACGAGCAGTACTTC	TRBJ2-7	few	NA	TRBV7-2
CATSEGYNEKLFF	TGTGCCACCAGTGAGGGGTATAATGAAAAACTGTTTTTT	TRBJ1-4	many	NA	TRBV24-1
CSAAGTGMGEQYF	TGCAGTGCCGCCGGGACAGGGATGGGCGAGCAGTACTTC	TRBJ2-7	few	TRBD1	TRBV20-1
CASSSGWADRGLGNTEAFF	TGTGCCAGCAGCTCTGGATGGGCGGACAGGGGGCTTGGGAACACTGAAGCTTTCTTT	TRBJ1-1	few	TRBD1	TRBV7-6